This is a list of T cell receptor beta chains from one sample in a study of blood T cell repertoires in COVID-19. Generated by immunoSEQ multiplex PCR, the TCRdb table keeps only in-frame clones and is missing some. The data show 400,000 or so clones, 90% seen once. Source material: PBMCs or T cells enriched from blood (not recorded which). The receptors originated from a man aged 18 to 30 who had recovered from COVID-19. CDR3s include the opening cysteine and the closing phenylalanine or tryptophan. D genes are given only for firm matches. Only part of the rows carry a size: once, few, many, or a class if the clone is expanded.

v_gene	j_gene	abundance	d_gene	CDR3aa	CDR3nt
TRBV28	TRBJ2-3	-	TRBD1	CASDRVKGAQYF	TGTGCCAGTGACAGGGTTAAAGGAGCGCAGTATTTT
TRBV10-2	TRBJ2-7	-	-	CASKFESSYEQYF	TGCGCCAGCAAATTTGAGAGCTCCTACGAGCAGTACTTC
TRBV4-1	TRBJ1-4	-	-	CASSQGLGQTNEKLFF	TGCGCCAGCAGCCAAGGTCTAGGTCAAACTAATGAAAAACTGTTTTTT
TRBV5-5	TRBJ1-4	-	TRBD1	CASSLGQGPEKLFF	TGTGCCAGCAGTTTGGGACAGGGTCCTGAAAAACTGTTTTTT
TRBV27	TRBJ1-1	-	-	CASSLFWSGGGNTEAFF	TGTGCCAGCAGTTTATTCTGGAGCGGCGGGGGAAACACTGAAGCTTTCTTT
TRBV28	TRBJ2-3	-	-	CASSSGGLGVVLGTQYF	TGTGCCAGCAGTTCAGGAGGGCTGGGGGTGGTTTTGGGTACGCAGTATTTT
TRBV19	TRBJ1-3	-	TRBD1	CASSITSMTGYGNTIYF	TGTGCCAGTAGTATCACCTCCATGACAGGGTACGGAAACACCATATATTTT
TRBV2	TRBJ2-7	once	-	CASSEIRGTVSSYEQYF	TGTGCCAGCAGTGAAATTAGGGGGACGGTCAGCTCCTACGAGCAGTACTTC
TRBV19	TRBJ2-5	-	-	CASTPSRGQEETQYF	TGTGCCAGTACCCCCTCCAGGGGCCAAGAAGAGACCCAGTACTTC
TRBV5-6	TRBJ1-5	-	-	CASSLVRGNQPQHF	TGTGCCAGCAGCTTGGTACGGGGCAATCAGCCCCAGCATTTT
TRBV19	TRBJ2-5	-	TRBD2	CASSIGQRGGVGETQYF	TGTGCCAGTAGTATAGGTCAGCGGGGGGGCGTTGGAGAGACCCAGTACTTC
TRBV5-4	TRBJ2-3	-	-	CASSLDSTYGTDTQYF	TGTGCCAGCAGCTTGGACAGCACGTATGGCACAGATACGCAGTATTTT
TRBV3-1/TRBV3-2	TRBJ1-1	-	TRBD1	CASSVQGASTEAFF	TGTGCCAGCAGCGTACAGGGGGCATCTACTGAAGCTTTCTTT
TRBV28	TRBJ2-2	-	-	CATVGTGELFF	TGTGCCACAGTTGGCACCGGGGAGCTGTTTTTT
TRBV9	TRBJ2-1	-	TRBD2	CASSAKLPGTSANNEQFF	TGTGCCAGCAGCGCAAAACTACCCGGGACTAGCGCGAACAATGAGCAGTTCTTC
TRBV7-2	TRBJ1-5	-	-	CASSLDPESNQPQHF	TGTGCCAGCAGCTTAGATCCGGAGAGCAATCAGCCCCAGCATTTT
TRBV2	TRBJ1-5	-	-	CASSRGGAQKFYSNQPQHF	TGTGCCAGCAGTCGGGGGGGGGCACAAAAGTTTTATAGCAATCAGCCCCAGCATTTT
TRBV7-9	TRBJ1-3	-	-	CASRKGAGNTIYF	TGTGCCAGCAGGAAGGGGGCTGGAAACACCATATATTTT
TRBV5-4	TRBJ1-4	-	TRBD1	CASSLASGTGGEKLFF	TGTGCCAGCAGCTTGGCCTCCGGGACAGGGGGGGAAAAACTGTTTTTT
TRBV7-8	TRBJ2-5	once	-	CASSLAVRVKTQYF	TGTGCCAGCAGCTTAGCGGTCAGGGTAAAGACCCAGTACTTC
TRBV5-1	TRBJ1-6	-	-	CASSRGALNSPLHF	TGCGCCAGCAGTCGTGGGGCCCTTAATTCACCCCTCCACTTT
TRBV23-1	TRBJ1-1	-	-	CASSLPFPHPGYGEAFF	TGCGCCAGCAGTCTCCCCTTCCCCCATCCAGGGTACGGTGAAGCTTTCTTT
TRBV2	TRBJ2-3	-	-	CASTQKPGEGGTQYF	TGTGCCAGCACCCAAAAGCCAGGGGAGGGTGGTACGCAGTATTTT
TRBV3-1/TRBV3-2	TRBJ1-3	-	TRBD1	CASSQGGDRGRNTIYF	TGTGCCAGCAGCCAAGGGGGGGACAGGGGAAGAAACACCATATATTTT
TRBV2	TRBJ1-6	-	-	CASTSAYGASSYNSPLHF	TGTGCCAGCACTTCAGCGTATGGGGCGAGCTCCTATAATTCACCCCTCCACTTT
TRBV30	TRBJ2-7	-	-	CAWSQWSYEQYF	TGTGCCTGGAGTCAGTGGTCCTACGAGCAGTACTTC
TRBV7-6	TRBJ2-5	once	TRBD1	CASSVDRGPRETQYF	TGTGCCAGCAGCGTAGACAGGGGACCTAGGGAGACCCAGTACTTC
TRBV7-8	TRBJ1-6	-	TRBD1	CASSFTGGGSPLHF	TGTGCCAGCAGCTTTACAGGGGGGGGATCACCCCTCCACTTT
TRBV6-1	TRBJ1-5	once	-	CASSEPPGVGISNQPQHF	TGTGCCAGCAGTGAACCCCCCGGGGTAGGGATCAGCAATCAGCCCCAGCATTTT
TRBV27	TRBJ2-7	-	TRBD1	CASRAPGQQTYEQYF	TGTGCCAGCAGGGCCCCGGGACAGCAAACCTACGAGCAGTACTTC
TRBV18	TRBJ1-5	-	-	CASSPPSGGGPQHF	TGTGCCAGCTCACCACCCAGTGGGGGGGGTCCCCAGCATTTT
TRBV5-4	TRBJ2-7	-	TRBD1	CASSLRQGSNEQYF	TGTGCCAGCAGCCTACGACAGGGCTCCAACGAGCAGTACTTC
TRBV28	TRBJ1-5	-	TRBD1	CASSLQTGSNQPQHF	TGTGCCAGCAGCCTCCAGACAGGGAGCAATCAGCCCCAGCATTTT
TRBV18	TRBJ2-1	-	TRBD1	CASSFAHRGRRNEQFF	TGTGCCAGCTCGTTTGCTCACAGGGGGCGAAGAAATGAGCAGTTCTTC
TRBV27	TRBJ2-2	few	TRBD2	CASSLTSGGVMPGELFF	TGTGCCAGCAGTTTGACTAGCGGGGGTGTTATGCCCGGGGAGCTGTTTTTT